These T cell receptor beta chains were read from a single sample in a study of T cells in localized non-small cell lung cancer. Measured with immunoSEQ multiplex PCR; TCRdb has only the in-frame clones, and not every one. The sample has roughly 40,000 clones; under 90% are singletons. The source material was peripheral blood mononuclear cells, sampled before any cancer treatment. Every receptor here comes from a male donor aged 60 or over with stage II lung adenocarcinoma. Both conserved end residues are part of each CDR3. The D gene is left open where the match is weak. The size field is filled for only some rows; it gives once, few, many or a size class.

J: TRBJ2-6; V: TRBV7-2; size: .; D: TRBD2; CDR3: CASSLGLAAFSGANVLTF; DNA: TGTGCCAGCAGCTTGGGACTAGCGGCCTTCTCTGGGGCCAACGTCCTGACTTTC
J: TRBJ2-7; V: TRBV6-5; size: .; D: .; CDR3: CASRNDYYEQYF; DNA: TGTGCCAGCCGGAACGATTACTACGAGCAGTACTTC
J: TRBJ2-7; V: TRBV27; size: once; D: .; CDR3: CASSTGPYEQYF; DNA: TGTGCCAGCAGTACCGGGCCCTACGAGCAGTACTTC
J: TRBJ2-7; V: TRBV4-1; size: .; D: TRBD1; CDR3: CASSPGQGMYEQYF; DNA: TGCGCCAGCAGCCCCGGACAGGGAATGTACGAGCAGTACTTC
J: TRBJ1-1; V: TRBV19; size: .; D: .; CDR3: CASMQAGVTEAFF; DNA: TGTGCCAGTATGCAGGCCGGGGTCACTGAAGCTTTCTTT
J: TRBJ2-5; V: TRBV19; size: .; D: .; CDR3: CASSGGLARQETQYF; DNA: TGTGCCAGTAGTGGGGGGCTAGCTCGTCAAGAGACCCAGTACTTC
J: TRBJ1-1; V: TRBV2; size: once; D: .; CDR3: CASIGALMNTEAFF; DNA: TGTGCCAGCATTGGGGCTCTAATGAACACTGAAGCTTTCTTT
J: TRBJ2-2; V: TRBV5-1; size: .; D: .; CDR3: CASKGQNTGELFF; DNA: TGCGCCAGCAAGGGTCAGAACACCGGGGAGCTGTTTTTT
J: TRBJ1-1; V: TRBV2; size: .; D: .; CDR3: CASRGEGIGEAFF; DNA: TGTGCCAGCAGAGGTGAAGGGATTGGTGAAGCTTTCTTT
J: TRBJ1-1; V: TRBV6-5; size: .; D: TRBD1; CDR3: CASGRGRPVTEAFF; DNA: TGTGCTAGCGGGAGGGGGCGGCCGGTCACTGAAGCTTTCTTT
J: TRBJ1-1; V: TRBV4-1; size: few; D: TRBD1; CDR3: CASSQTDRGNTEAFF; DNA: TGCGCCAGCAGCCAAACCGACAGGGGGAACACTGAAGCTTTCTTT
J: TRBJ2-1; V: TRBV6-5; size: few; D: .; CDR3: CASSSPRAGTDEQFF; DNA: TGTGCCAGCAGTTCCCCGCGGGCAGGGACGGATGAGCAGTTCTTC
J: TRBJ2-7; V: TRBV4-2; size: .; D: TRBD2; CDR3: CARGPTSGSLGQYF; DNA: TGTGCCAGGGGTCCTACTAGCGGGAGTTTGGGGCAGTACTTC
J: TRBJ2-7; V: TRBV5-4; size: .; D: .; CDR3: CASGSPRSTSYEQYF; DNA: TGTGCCAGCGGGTCCCCGAGATCTACCTCCTACGAGCAGTACTTC
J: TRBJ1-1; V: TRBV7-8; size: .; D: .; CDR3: CASSLSSLRGTEAFF; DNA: TGTGCCAGCAGCTTAAGTAGTCTTCGCGGCACTGAAGCTTTCTTT
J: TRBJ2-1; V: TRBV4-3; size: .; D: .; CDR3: CASSRVMAPGDEQFF; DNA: TGCGCCAGCAGCCGAGTTATGGCACCGGGCGATGAGCAGTTCTTC
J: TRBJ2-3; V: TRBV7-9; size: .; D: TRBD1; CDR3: CASSLGQGYTDTQYF; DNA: TGTGCCAGCAGCTTAGGACAGGGCTACACAGATACGCAGTATTTT
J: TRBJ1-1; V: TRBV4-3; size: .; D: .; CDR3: CASSQDTGSGTEAFF; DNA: TGCGCCAGCAGCCAGGACACAGGGAGTGGGACTGAAGCTTTCTTT
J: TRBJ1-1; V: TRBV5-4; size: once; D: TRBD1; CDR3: CASSIDRVGTEAFF; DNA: TGTGCCAGCAGCATAGACAGGGTAGGCACTGAAGCTTTCTTT
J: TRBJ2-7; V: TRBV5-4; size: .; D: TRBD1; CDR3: CASQPGQGSREQYF; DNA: TGTGCCAGCCAGCCGGGACAGGGATCCCGGGAGCAGTACTTC
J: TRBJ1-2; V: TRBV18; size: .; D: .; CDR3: CASSPPSAGLSGYTF; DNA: TGTGCCAGCTCACCACCTTCGGCAGGGTTATCTGGCTACACCTTC
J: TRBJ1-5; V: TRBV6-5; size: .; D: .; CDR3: CASSYGQNSNQPQHF; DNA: TGTGCCAGCAGTTACGGACAGAATAGCAATCAGCCCCAGCATTTT
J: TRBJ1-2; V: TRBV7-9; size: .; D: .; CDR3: CASSLARDSDGYTF; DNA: TGTGCCAGCAGCTTAGCGAGGGATTCGGATGGCTACACCTTC
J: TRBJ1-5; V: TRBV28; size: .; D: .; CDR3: CASRDNNQPQHF; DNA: TGTGCCAGCAGGGACAACAATCAGCCCCAGCATTTT
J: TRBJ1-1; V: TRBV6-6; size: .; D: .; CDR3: CASGPRGVTEAFF; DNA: TGTGCCAGCGGCCCACGGGGGGTAACTGAAGCTTTCTTT
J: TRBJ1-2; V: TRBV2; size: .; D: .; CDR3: CASSEVGFYGYTF; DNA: TGTGCCAGCAGTGAAGTGGGCTTCTATGGCTACACCTTC
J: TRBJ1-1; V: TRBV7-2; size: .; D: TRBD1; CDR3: CASSLEGALGTEAFF; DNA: TGTGCCAGCAGCTTAGAGGGGGCGCTGGGCACTGAAGCTTTCTTT
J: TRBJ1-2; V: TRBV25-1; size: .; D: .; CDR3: CASSEWKDWYGYTF; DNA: TGTGCCAGCAGTGAATGGAAGGATTGGTACGGCTACACCTTC
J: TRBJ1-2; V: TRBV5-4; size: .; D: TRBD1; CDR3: CASSLALGQVLNGYTF; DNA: TGTGCCAGCAGCTTGGCCCTTGGACAGGTTCTAAATGGCTACACCTTC
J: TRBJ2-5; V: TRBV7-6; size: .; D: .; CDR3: CASSLGLRETQYF; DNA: TGTGCCAGCAGCTTGGGCCTGCGAGAGACCCAGTACTTC
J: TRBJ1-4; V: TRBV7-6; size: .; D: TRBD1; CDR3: CASSFGTGSEKLFF; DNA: TGTGCCAGCAGCTTCGGGACAGGTAGTGAAAAACTGTTTTTT
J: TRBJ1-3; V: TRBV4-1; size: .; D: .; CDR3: CASSQGNRAGNTIYF; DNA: TGCGCCAGCAGCCAGGGGAACAGGGCCGGAAACACCATATATTTT
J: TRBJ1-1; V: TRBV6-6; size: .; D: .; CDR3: CASSYSRKTEAFF; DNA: TGTGCCAGCAGTTACTCGAGGAAAACTGAAGCTTTCTTT
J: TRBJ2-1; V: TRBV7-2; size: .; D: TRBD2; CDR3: CASSPRPGGSSYNEQFF; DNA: TGTGCCAGCAGCCCCCGTCCTGGCGGGAGTTCCTACAATGAGCAGTTCTTC
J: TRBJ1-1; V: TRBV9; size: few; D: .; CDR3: CASSVDGLQNTEAFF; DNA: TGTGCCAGCAGCGTAGACGGACTGCAGAACACTGAAGCTTTCTTT
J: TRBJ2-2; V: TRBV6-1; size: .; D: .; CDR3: CASSERGNTGELFF; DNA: TGTGCCAGCAGTGAAAGGGGCAACACCGGGGAGCTGTTTTTT
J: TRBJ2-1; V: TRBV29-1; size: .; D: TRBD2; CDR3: CSLQRERSEQFF; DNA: TGCAGCCTCCAGCGGGAGCGTTCAGAGCAGTTCTTC
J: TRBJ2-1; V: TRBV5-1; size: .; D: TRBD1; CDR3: CASSLGEDRGLEQFF; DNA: TGCGCCAGCAGCTTGGGGGAGGACAGGGGGCTAGAGCAGTTCTTC
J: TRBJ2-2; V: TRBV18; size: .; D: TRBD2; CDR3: CASSQTAGADTGELFF; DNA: TGTGCCAGCTCACAAACAGCGGGAGCCGACACCGGGGAGCTGTTTTTT
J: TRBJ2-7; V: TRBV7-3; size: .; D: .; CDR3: CASSRTPSYEQYF; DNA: TGTGCCAGCAGCCGGACCCCCTCCTACGAGCAGTACTTC
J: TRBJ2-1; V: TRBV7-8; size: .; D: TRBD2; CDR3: CASSSPSGIPNEQFF; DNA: TGTGCCAGCAGCTCGCCCAGCGGGATCCCCAATGAGCAGTTCTTC
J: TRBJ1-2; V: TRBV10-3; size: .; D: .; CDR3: CAISEPPGHTPGTNYGYTF; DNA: TGTGCCATCAGTGAGCCTCCGGGACACACACCCGGGACTAACTATGGCTACACCTTC
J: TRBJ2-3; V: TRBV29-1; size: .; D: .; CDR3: CSVDFTDTQYF; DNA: TGCAGCGTTGACTTCACAGATACGCAGTATTTT
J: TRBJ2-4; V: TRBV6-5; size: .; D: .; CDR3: CASSPEEAKNIQYF; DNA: TGTGCCAGCAGTCCTGAGGAAGCCAAAAACATTCAGTACTTC
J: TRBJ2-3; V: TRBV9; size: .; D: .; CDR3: CASSVLRGDTDTQYF; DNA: TGTGCCAGCAGCGTACTACGAGGGGACACAGATACGCAGTATTTT
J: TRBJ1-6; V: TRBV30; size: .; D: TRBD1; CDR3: CAWSLSGTANSPLHF; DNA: TGTGCCTGGAGCTTATCGGGGACAGCCAATTCACCCCTCCACTTT
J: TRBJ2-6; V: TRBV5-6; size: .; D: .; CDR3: CASSLWPGDSGANVLTF; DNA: TGTGCCAGCAGCTTGTGGCCAGGAGACTCTGGGGCCAACGTCCTGACTTTC
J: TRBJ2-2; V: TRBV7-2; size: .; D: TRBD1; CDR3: CASSRQGAAGELFF; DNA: TGTGCCAGCAGCCGGCAGGGGGCGGCCGGGGAGCTGTTTTTT
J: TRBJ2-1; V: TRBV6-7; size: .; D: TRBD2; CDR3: CASSYGRLAVDNEQFF; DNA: TGTGCCAGCAGTTACGGGAGACTAGCGGTCGACAATGAGCAGTTCTTC